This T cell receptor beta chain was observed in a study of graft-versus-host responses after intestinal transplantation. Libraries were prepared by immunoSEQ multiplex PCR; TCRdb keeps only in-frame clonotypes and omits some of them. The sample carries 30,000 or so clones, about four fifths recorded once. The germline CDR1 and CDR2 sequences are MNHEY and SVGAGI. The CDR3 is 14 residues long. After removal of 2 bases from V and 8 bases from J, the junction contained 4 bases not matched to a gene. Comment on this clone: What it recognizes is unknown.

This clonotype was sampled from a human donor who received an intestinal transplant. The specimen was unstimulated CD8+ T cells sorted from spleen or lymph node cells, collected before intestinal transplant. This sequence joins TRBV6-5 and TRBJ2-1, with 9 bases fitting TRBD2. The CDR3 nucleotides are TGTGCCAGCAGTTACGGGCGCGGGGGGGATGAGCAGTTCTTC. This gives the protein CASSYGRGGDEQFF.